These 15 T cell receptor beta chains were all obtained from the same sample, sequenced in a study of CD8 T cells in Susac syndrome. The authors reverse transcribed about 0.5 to 1 ug RNA with random hexamers. MiXCR, run by TCRdb on the immunoSEQ multiplex PCR reads, gives a single entry per CDR3 protein. This sample has more than 55,000 distinct CDR3 sequences, with roughly 94% found just once. Sample: CD8+ T cells from PBMCs. Receptor source: a human donor in good health.

The chain combines TRBV4-1 with TRBJ2-5, with 7 nucleotides matching TRBD1. The CDR3 loop spans 15 amino acids. In germline, CDR1 is MGHRA, CDR2 YSYEKL. Trimming cost V 0 bases and J 5 bases; bases outside gene matches: 6. CDR3 sequence: CASSQEGTVRETQYF. CDR3 DNA sequence: TGCGCCAGCAGCCAAGAAGGGACAGTCAGGGAGACCCAGTACTTC.

This clonotype has just one count. V usage is TRBV12-3 or TRBV12-4 and J usage is TRBJ2-5; possible D gene TRBD2, 7 bases. V was shortened by 3 bases and J by 3 bases, with 14 bases between the two germline ends. The CDR3 consists of 15 residues. CDR3 residues: CASSFRGGGEETQYF. DNA of the CDR3: TGTGCCAGCAGTTTCCGCGGGGGCGGGGAAGAGACCCAGTACTTC.

This rearrangement joins TRBV3-1 to TRBJ1-6; the D is unclear. Germline lookup yields CDR1 LGHDT and CDR2 YNNKEL (reference sequence). The CDR3 has 15 residues. The ends were cut back, 0 bases at V and 6 bases at J, with 9 bases in the middle. This chain's CDR3 is CASSQDGGLNSPLHF. CDR3 DNA sequence: TGTGCCAGCAGCCAAGATGGTGGCCTTAATTCACCCCTCCACTTT.

The chain recombines TRBV6-2 or TRBV6-3 with TRBJ2-7; a weak D match, TRBD2 (6 bases). This CDR3 is 12 amino acids long. Per the germline V gene, CDR1 is MNHEY and CDR2 is SVGEGT. V was pared by 10 bases and J by 2 bases, with 12 bases between. In DNA form, the CDR3 reads TGTGCCACCGGGGGAAGGACCTACGAGCAGTACGTC. Amino acids: CATGGRTYEQYV.

V is TRBV4-1 and J is TRBJ2-2; D gene ambiguous. Trimming took off 0 bases at V and 1 base at J, with 12 bases between the two ends. CDR1 and CDR2 from the germline V gene are MGHRA and YSYEKL. CDR3 size: 17 residues. In DNA, the CDR3 is TGCGCCAGCAGCCAAGATCACGCTGAGATGAACACCGGGGAGCTGTTTTTT. Translating gives CASSQDHAEMNTGELFF.

This chain connects TRBV10-3 to TRBJ1-1; D is unresolved. Per the germline V gene, CDR1 is ENHRY and CDR2 is SYGVKD. Trimming removed 2 bases from V and 4 bases from J, with 8 bases in between. The CDR3 spans 13 residues. DNA for the CDR3: TGTGCCATCAGTGAGCCCGGGAGCACTGAAGCTTTCTTT. Its protein is CAISEPGSTEAFF.

This rearrangement joins TRBV5-1 to TRBJ2-2, with D tentatively TRBD2 (6 bases). Per germline, CDR1 SGHRS and CDR2 YFSETQ. CDR3 size: 15 residues. V gave up 1 base and J gave up 4 bases, with 11 bases separating them. The CDR3 spells CASSLSWGGTGELFF. Here the CDR3 DNA reads TGCGCCAGCAGCTTGAGTTGGGGAGGCACCGGGGAGCTGTTTTTT. The whole variable domain, filled in from reference TRBV5-1 and TRBJ2-2, reads KAGVTQTPRYLIKTRGQQVTLSCSPISGHRSVSWYQQTPGQGLQFLFEYFSETQRNKGNFPGRFSGRQFSNSRSEMNVSTLELGDSALYLCASSLSWGGTGELFFGEGSRLTVL.

The chain carries TRBV4-2 and TRBJ1-2; 8 nucleotides align to TRBD1. CDR1 is LGHNA and CDR2 is YNFKEQ in the germline V gene. The CDR3 is made up of 14 amino acids. The J segment lost 5 bases and the V segment lost 4 bases, leaving 6 bases of the junction unmatched. The CDR3 DNA is TGTGCCAGCAGCCCGGGACAGGTAGCGTATGGCTACACCTTC. It specifies CASSPGQVAYGYTF.

The gene calls are TRBV29-1 and TRBJ2-1, with a possible D match to TRBD2 (7 bases). Germline CDR1 and CDR2: SQVTM and ANQGSEA. Trimming removed 0 bases at V and 5 bases at J, with 14 bases between. This CDR3 spans 15 amino acids. This CDR3 reads CSVEDGWGGNNEQFF. CDR3 coding DNA: TGCAGCGTTGAAGATGGGTGGGGGGGCAACAATGAGCAGTTCTTC.

The chain couples TRBV7-9 to TRBJ2-2; weak D call: TRBD1 (6 bases). The CDR3 is 15 residues long. V was shortened by 5 bases and J by 1 base, with 11 bases between the two germline ends. The V gene's germline CDR1 is SEHNR and CDR2 FQNEAQ (reference sequence). CDR3 region: CASSPGHLNTGELFF. The CDR3 DNA sequence: TGTGCCAGCAGCCCGGGACACCTGAACACCGGGGAGCTGTTTTTT.

The table lists this clonotype with a count of one. The chain is built from TRBV3-1 and TRBJ2-7; D gene unclear. Trimming cost V 1 base and J 3 bases, with 7 bases left between them. CDR1 LGHDT and CDR2 YNNKEL come from the germline V gene (reference sequence). This CDR3 region has 13 residues. Here the CDR3 DNA reads TGTGCCAGCAGCCAAGCCCTCCACTACGAGCAGTACGTC. It yields the protein CASSQALHYEQYV.

J is TRBJ2-7 and V is TRBV28; possibly TRBD1 for D (6 bases). This CDR3 spans 21 amino acids. V was shortened by 2 bases and J by 3 bases, with 32 bases between the two germline ends. Germline values: CDR1 MDHEN, CDR2 SYDVKM. For the CDR3, the DNA is TGTGCCAGCAGTTTAGGGGATCCAGGGGCGGAGAATATGATATCCAACTACGAGCAGTACGTC. Amino acids: CASSLGDPGAENMISNYEQYV.

This clonotype has only a few counts. The chain has TRBV27 and TRBJ2-1; D is ambiguous. The CDR3 has 13 amino acids. The V end was cut by 6 bases, the J end by 8 bases, with 14 bases between. Germline CDR1 MNHEY, CDR2 SMNVEV (reference sequence). This CDR3 reads CASSPSDGYEQFF. The CDR3, as DNA: TGTGCCAGCAGCCCCTCCGACGGGTATGAGCAGTTCTTC.

The chain couples TRBV14 to TRBJ2-1, with D hard to call. This CDR3 is built from 13 residues. Trimming removed 4 bases at V and 6 bases at J, with 10 bases between. CDR1 SGHDN and CDR2 FVKESK come from the germline V gene. The CDR3 region is CASSPRVSNEQFF. CDR3 in DNA: TGTGCCAGCAGCCCCCGGGTCAGCAATGAGCAGTTCTTC.

The J gene is TRBJ2-7, the V gene TRBV5-1, with 9 bases aligning to TRBD2. The junction had 6 bases not matched to a gene; V was cut back by 0 bases and J by 2 bases. The CDR3 length is 16 residues. Germline V gene data show CDR1 as SGHRS and CDR2 as YFSETQ. The CDR3 reads CASSLALAGPAYEQYF. In nucleotides, the CDR3 is TGCGCCAGCAGCTTGGCGCTAGCGGGGCCTGCCTACGAGCAGTACTTC.